The entry below gives a single T cell receptor beta chain sequence along with its context. Its antigen remains unknown. This sample is drawn from a study of T cell repertoires in cytomegalovirus infection. The wider study: Recently identified HLA-C-restricted CMV epitopes were among the peptides used. The study's findings and limits: The ex vivo response showed dominance by HLA-C-restricted CMV-specific TCR beta clonotypes.

TCRdb re-called the reads through MiXCR, storing one row per CDR3 protein. This sample has about 110,000 distinct CDR3 sequences, with around 30% found just once. CDR3 length equals 12 residues. Germline lookup yields CDR1 SQVTM and CDR2 ANQGSEA. V was clipped by 5 bases and J by 7 bases, with 12 bases between them. The V gene is TRBV29-1, the J gene TRBJ2-1, with a weak D call TRBD2 (5 bases). The TCR comes from a human donor in good health (CMV status not recorded). Some clones in this sample may be carry-over from other donors' samples. The source was CD8+ T cells from cultured PBMCs, collected from culture after CMV antigen stimulation. CDR3 loop: CSVNLAKNEQFF. The CDR3 DNA reads as TGCAGCGTTAATCTAGCTAAGAATGAGCAGTTCTTC.